The TCR beta chain under discussion was sequenced for a study of beta chain features in type 1 diabetes. Study overall: The patients were much like the healthy donors in age, gender and cell yields.

Study results and caveats: Moderately but significantly shorter TCRB CDR3s were found in Type 1 diabetes patients in all four CD4+ subsets.

As to this clone: Its antigen is unidentified.

The CDR3 sequence is 14 residues long. Germline loops: CDR1 SGHTA, CDR2 FQGNSA. Trimming shortened V by 5 bases and J by 7 bases, and 18 bases separated the two germline ends. Sequenced material consisted of expressed TCRB transcripts (all of the isolated RNA was reverse transcribed). Produced via immunoSEQ multiplex PCR; TCRdb's table is partial and in-frame only. The sample lists fewer than 450,000 clones, roughly 13% seen once, with about 0.016% in the top ten. The TCR comes from a woman younger than 30 with type 1 diabetes. The chain has TRBV7-2 and TRBJ2-7, with a weak D call TRBD2 (6 bases). Input material: naive CD4+ T cells from blood. Written as DNA, the CDR3 is TGTGCCAGCAGCCCTAGGATGACGAGCGGGGAGCAGTACTTC. As protein: CASSPRMTSGEQYF.